Sequencing of this TCR beta chain was carried out in a study of cytomegalovirus exposure and HLA in healthy donors. Study summary: Counted in an early data release were tens of millions of unique TCRs from HLA-typed donors.

The PCR used 60 Vbeta and 13 Jbeta primers. Sequencing used immunoSEQ multiplex PCR; TCRdb keeps in-frame clones, though not all of them. The sample holds roughly 150,000 clones, 70% to 80% seen once. Per germline, CDR1 MNHNS and CDR2 SASEGT. With 2 bases removed from V and 3 bases from J, the gap between germline ends came to 17 bases. The CDR3 is made up of 16 amino acids. Points on this clone: As yet, its antigen is unknown.

Study-wide results and limits: Reports indicated that the classifier achieved high specificity and sensitivity in diagnosing cytomegalovirus status. Confirmation in vitro established that a few CMV-associated chains were specific for CMV antigens.

The chain employs TRBV6-1 and TRBJ2-7; tentatively, D is TRBD2 (5 bases). The sequenced sample consisted of PBMCs. The sequence was obtained from a woman aged 60-75 years in good health and CMV-seropositive. The CDR3 reads CASSERLPPSGYEQYF. The CDR3 DNA reads as TGTGCCAGCAGTGAAAGGCTACCGCCAAGCGGCTACGAGCAGTACTTC.